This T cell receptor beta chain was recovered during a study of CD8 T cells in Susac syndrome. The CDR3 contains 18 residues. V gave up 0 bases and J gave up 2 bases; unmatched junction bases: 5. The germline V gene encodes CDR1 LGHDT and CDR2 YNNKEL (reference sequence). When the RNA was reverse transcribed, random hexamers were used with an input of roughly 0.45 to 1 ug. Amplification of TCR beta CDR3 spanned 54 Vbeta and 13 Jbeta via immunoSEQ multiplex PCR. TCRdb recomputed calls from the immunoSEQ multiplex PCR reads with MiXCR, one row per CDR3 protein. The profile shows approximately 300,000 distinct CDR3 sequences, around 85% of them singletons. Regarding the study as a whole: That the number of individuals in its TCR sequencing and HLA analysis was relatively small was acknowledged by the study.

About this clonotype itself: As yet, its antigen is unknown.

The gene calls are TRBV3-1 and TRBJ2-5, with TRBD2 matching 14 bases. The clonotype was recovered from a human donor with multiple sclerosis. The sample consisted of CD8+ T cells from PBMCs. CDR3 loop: CASSQERGTSGRQETQYF. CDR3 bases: TGTGCCAGCAGCCAAGAAAGAGGGACTAGCGGGAGACAAGAGACCCAGTACTTC.